Listed here is a single TCR beta chain. This CDR3 comprises 15 residues. Trimming removed 5 bases from V and 0 bases from J, with 11 bases in between. CDR1 SGHNT and CDR2 YENEEA come from the germline V gene. The sample belongs to a study of T cell changes during pregnancy in multiple sclerosis. Profiled with immunoSEQ multiplex PCR; TCRdb holds only in-frame clones, not every one. The sample has some 51,000 clones, approximately 94% seen once. This receptor was obtained from a female donor with multiple sclerosis, enrolled in a pregnancy study. The V and J genes are TRBV11-3 and TRBJ2-1; D unresolved. The sequences come from CD4+ T cells from peripheral blood mononuclear cells, collected in the second trimester of pregnancy. CDR3 nucleotides: TGTGCCAGCAGCAGAGCCCTTAGCTCCTACAATGAGCAGTTCTTC. Translated: CASSRALSSYNEQFF.